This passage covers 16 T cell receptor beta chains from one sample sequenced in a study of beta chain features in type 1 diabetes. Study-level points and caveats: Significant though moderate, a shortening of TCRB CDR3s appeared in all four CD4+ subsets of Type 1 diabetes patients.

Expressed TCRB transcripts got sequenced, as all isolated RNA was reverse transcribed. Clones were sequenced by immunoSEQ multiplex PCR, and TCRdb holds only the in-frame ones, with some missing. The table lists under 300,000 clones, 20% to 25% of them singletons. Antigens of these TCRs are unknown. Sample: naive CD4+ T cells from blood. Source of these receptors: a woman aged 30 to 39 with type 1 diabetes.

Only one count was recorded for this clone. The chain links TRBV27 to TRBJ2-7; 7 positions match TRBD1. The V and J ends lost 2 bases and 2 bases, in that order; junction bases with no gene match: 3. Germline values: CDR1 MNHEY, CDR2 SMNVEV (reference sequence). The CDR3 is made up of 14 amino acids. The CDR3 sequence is CASSLKGAAYEQYF. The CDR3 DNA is TGTGCCAGCAGTTTAAAGGGGGCAGCCTACGAGCAGTACTTC.

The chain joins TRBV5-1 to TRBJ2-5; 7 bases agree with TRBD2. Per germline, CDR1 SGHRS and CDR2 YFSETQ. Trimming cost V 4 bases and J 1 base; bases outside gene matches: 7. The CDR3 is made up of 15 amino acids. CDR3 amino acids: CASSALAEAQETQYF. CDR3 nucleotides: TGCGCCAGCAGCGCCCTAGCGGAGGCCCAAGAGACCCAGTACTTC.

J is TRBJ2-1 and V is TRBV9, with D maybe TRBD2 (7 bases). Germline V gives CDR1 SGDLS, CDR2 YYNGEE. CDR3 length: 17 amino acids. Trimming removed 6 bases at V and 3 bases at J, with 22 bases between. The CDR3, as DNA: TGTGCCAGCAAGGGGGGGCCGCCAAGGGGTCGCTACAATGAGCAGTTCTTC. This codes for CASKGGPPRGRYNEQFF.

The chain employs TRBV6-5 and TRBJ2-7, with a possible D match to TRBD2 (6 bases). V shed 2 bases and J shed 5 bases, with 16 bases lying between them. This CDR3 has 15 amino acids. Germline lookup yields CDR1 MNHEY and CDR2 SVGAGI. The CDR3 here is CASSYGAGTRNEQYF. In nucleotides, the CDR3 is TGTGCCAGCAGTTACGGAGCGGGTACCCGGAACGAGCAGTACTTC.

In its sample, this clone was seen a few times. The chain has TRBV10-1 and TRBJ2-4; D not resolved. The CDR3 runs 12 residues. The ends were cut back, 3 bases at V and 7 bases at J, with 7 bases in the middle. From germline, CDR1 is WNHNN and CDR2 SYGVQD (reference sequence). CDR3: CASSDTYNIQYF. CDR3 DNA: TGCGCCAGCAGTGACACCTATAACATTCAGTACTTC.

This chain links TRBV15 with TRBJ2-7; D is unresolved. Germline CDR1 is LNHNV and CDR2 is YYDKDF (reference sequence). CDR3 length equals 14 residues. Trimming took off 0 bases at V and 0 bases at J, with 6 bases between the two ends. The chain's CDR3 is CATSRDPSSYEQYF. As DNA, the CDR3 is TGTGCCACCAGCAGAGATCCCAGCTCCTACGAGCAGTACTTC.

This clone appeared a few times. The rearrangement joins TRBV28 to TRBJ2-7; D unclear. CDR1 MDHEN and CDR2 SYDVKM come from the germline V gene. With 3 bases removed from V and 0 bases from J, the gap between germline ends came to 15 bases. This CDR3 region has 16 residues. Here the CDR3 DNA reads TGTGCCAGCAGTTTGGGTCCGGGTCTGAGCTCCTACGAGCAGTACTTC. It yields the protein CASSLGPGLSSYEQYF.

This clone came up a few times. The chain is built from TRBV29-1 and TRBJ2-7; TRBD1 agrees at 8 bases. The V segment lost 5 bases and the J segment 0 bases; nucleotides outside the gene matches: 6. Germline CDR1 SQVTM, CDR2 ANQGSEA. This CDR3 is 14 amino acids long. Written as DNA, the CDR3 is TGCAGCGTTCTTGGACAGGGCCTCTCCTACGAGCAGTACTTC. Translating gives CSVLGQGLSYEQYF.

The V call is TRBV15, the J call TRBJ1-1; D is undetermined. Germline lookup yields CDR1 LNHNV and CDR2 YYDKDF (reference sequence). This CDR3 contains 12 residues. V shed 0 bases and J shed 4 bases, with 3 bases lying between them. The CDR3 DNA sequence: TGTGCCACCAGCAGAGACCGCACTGAAGCTTTCTTT. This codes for CATSRDRTEAFF.

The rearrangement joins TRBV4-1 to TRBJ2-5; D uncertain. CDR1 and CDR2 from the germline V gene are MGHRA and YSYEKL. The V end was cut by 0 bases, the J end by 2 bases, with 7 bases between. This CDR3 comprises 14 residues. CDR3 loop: CASSQDSRQETQYF. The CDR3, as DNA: TGCGCCAGCAGCCAAGATTCCAGACAAGAGACCCAGTACTTC.

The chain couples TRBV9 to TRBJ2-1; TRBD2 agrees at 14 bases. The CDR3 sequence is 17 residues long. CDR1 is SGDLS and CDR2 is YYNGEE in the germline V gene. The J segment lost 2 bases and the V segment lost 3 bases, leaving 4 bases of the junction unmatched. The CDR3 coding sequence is TGTGCCAGCAGCGGGCGACTAGCGGGAGGGCCCTACAATGAGCAGTTCTTC. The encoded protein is CASSGRLAGGPYNEQFF.

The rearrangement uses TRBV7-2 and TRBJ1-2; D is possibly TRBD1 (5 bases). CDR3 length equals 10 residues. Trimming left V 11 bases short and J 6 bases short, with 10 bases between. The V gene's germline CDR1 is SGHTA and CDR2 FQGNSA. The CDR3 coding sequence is TGTGCCGTAGGGGCAAATGGCTACACCTTC. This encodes CAVGANGYTF.

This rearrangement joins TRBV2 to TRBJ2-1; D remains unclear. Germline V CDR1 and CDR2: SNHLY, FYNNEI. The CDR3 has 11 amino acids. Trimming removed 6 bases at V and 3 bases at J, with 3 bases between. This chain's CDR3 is CASSVYNEQFF. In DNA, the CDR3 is TGTGCCAGCAGCGTCTACAATGAGCAGTTCTTC.

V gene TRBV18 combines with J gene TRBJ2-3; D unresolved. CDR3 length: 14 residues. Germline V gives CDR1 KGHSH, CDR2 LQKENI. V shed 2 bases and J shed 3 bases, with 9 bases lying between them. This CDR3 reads CASSPNTETDTQYF. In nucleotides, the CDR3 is TGTGCCAGCTCACCAAACACAGAAACAGATACGCAGTATTTT.

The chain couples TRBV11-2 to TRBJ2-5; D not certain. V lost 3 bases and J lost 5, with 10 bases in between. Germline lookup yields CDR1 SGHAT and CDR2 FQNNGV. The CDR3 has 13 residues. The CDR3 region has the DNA TGTGCCAGCAGCTTGGCGGTAATCGAGACCCAGTACTTC. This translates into CASSLAVIETQYF.

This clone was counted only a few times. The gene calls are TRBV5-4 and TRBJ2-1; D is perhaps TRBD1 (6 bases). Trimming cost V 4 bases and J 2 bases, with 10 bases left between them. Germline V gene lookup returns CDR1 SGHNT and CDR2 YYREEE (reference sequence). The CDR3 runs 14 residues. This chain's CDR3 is CASSIRGTYNEQFF. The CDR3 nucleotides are TGTGCCAGCAGCATCAGGGGAACCTACAATGAGCAGTTCTTC.